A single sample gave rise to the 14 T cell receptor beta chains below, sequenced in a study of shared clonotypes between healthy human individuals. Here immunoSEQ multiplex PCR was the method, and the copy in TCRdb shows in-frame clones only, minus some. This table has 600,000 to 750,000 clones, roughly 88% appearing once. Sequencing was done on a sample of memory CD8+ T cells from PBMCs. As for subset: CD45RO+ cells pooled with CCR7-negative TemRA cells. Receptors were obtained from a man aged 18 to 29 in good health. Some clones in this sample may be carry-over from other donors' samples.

This chain's CDR3 is CASSSRLAGANEQFF. In DNA, the CDR3 is TGTGCCAGCAGCTCCAGACTAGCGGGAGCCAATGAGCAGTTCTTC. V and J are TRBV7-9 and TRBJ2-1; TRBD2 agrees at 12 bases. Trimming removed 4 bases from V and 6 bases from J; junction bases left unmatched: 4. Germline assignment: CDR1 SEHNR and CDR2 FQNEAQ (reference sequence). The CDR3 spans 15 residues.

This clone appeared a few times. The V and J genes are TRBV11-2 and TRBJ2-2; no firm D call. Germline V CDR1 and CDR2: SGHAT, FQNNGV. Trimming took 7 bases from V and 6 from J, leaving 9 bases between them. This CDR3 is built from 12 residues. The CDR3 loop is CASTTRPGELFF. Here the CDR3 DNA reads TGTGCCAGCACCACGAGGCCCGGGGAGCTGTTTTTT.

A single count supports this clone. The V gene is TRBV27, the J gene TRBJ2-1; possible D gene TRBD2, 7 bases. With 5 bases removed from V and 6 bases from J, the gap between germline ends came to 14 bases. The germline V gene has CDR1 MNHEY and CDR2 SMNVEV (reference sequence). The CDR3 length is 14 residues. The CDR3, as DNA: TGTGCCAGCAGTACCGGGGGGCCCTCCAATGAGCAGTTCTTC. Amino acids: CASSTGGPSNEQFF.

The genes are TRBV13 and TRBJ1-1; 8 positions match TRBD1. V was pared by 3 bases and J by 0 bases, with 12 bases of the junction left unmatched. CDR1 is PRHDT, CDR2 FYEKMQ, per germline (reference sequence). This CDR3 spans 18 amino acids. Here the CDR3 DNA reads TGTGCCAGCAGCTTTGGGACAGGAGGGAGCGTGATGAACACTGAAGCTTTCTTT. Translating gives CASSFGTGGSVMNTEAFF. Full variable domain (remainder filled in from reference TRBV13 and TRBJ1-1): AAGVIQSPRHLIKEKRETATLKCYPIPRHDTVYWYQQGPGQDPQFLISFYEKMQSDKGSIPDRFSAQQFSDYHSELNMSSLELGDSALYFCASSFGTGGSVMNTEAFFGQGTRLTVV.

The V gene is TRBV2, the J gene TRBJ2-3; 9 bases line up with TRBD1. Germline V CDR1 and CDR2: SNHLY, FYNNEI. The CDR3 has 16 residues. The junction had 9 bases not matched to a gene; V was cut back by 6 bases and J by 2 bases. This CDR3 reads CASRTADRGNTDTQYF. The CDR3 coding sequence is TGTGCCAGCAGAACTGCGGACAGGGGAAACACAGATACGCAGTATTTT. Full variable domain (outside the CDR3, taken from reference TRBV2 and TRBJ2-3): EPEVTQTPSHQVTQMGQEVILRCVPISNHLYFYWYRQILGQKVEFLVSFYNNEISEKSEIFDDQFSVERPDGSNFTLKIRSTKLEDSAMYFCASRTADRGNTDTQYFGPGTRLTVL.

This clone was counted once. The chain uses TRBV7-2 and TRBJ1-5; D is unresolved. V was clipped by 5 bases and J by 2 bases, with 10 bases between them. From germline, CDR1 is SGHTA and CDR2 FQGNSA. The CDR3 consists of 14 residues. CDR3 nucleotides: TGTGCCAGCAGCCAAAGTGCGGGCAATCAGCCCCAGCATTTT. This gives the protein CASSQSAGNQPQHF. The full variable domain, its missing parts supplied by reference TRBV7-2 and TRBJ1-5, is GAGVSQSPSNKVTEKGKDVELRCDPISGHTALYWYRQSLGQGLEFLIYFQGNSAPDKSGLPSDRFSAERTGGSVSTLTIQRTQQEDSAVYLCASSQSAGNQPQHFGDGTRLSIL.

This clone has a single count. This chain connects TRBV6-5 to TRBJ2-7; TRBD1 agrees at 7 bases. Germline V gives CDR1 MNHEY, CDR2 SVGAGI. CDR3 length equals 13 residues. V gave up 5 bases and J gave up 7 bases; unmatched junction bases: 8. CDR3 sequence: CASSPRTGQEQYF. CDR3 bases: TGTGCCAGCAGTCCCCGGACAGGTCAAGAGCAGTACTTC.

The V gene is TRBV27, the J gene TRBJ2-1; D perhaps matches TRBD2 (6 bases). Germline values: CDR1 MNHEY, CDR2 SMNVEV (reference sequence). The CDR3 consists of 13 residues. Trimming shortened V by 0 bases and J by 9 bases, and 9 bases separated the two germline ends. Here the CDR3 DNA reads TGTGCCAGCAGTTTATCGGACGGGGGTGAGCAGTTCTTC. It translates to CASSLSDGGEQFF.

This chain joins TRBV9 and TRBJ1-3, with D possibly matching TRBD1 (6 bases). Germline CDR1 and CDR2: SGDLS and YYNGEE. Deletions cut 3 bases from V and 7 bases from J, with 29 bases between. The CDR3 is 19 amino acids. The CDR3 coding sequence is TGTGCCAGCAGCGCCACCGGGTCCAGGACGTTGGATAGGGGGAACACCATATATTTT. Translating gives CASSATGSRTLDRGNTIYF.

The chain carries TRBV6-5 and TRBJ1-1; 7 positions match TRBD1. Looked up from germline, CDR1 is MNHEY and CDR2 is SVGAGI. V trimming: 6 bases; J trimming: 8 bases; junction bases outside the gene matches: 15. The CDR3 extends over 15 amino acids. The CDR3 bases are TGTGCCAGCAGCTGGACAGGCCGATTGAGCGCCGAAGCTTTCTTT. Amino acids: CASSWTGRLSAEAFF.

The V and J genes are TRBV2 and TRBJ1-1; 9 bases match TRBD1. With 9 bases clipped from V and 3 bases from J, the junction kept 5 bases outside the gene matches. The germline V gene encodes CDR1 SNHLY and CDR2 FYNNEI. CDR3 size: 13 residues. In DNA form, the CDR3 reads TGTGCCAGATATTGGACAGGGGACACTGAAGCTTTCTTT. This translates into CARYWTGDTEAFF.

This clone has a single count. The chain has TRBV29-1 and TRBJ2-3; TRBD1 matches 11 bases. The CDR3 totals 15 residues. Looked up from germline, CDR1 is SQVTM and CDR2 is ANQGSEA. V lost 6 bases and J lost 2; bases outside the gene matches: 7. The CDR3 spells CSVNGQGASTDTQYF. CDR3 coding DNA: TGCAGCGTCAATGGACAGGGGGCCTCCACAGATACGCAGTATTTT.

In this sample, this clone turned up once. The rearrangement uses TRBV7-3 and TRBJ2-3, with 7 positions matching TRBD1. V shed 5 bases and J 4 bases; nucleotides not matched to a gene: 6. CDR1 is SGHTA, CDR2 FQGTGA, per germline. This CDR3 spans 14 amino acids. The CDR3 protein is CASSQDRWADTQYF. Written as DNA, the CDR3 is TGTGCCAGCAGCCAGGACAGGTGGGCAGATACGCAGTATTTT.

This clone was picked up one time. CDR3 sequence (DNA): TGCGCCAGCCAGACAGGGCGTAACTCCTACAATGAGCAGTTCTTC. This encodes CASQTGRNSYNEQFF. The genes are TRBV5-1 and TRBJ2-1, with 7 bases identical to TRBD1. Germline V gives CDR1 SGHRS, CDR2 YFSETQ. V was clipped by 7 bases and J by 0 bases; unmatched bases: 7. The CDR3 totals 15 residues. The whole variable domain, filled in from reference TRBV5-1 and TRBJ2-1, reads KAGVTQTPRYLIKTRGQQVTLSCSPISGHRSVSWYQQTPGQGLQFLFEYFSETQRNKGNFPGRFSGRQFSNSRSEMNVSTLELGDSALYLCASQTGRNSYNEQFFGPGTRLTVL.